What follows are 19 T cell receptor beta chains derived from one specimen sequenced in a study of OX40 agonist ivuxolimab in advanced cancers. This table comes from immunoSEQ multiplex PCR, and its TCRdb copy is limited to in-frame clones, with some not included. The sample holds approximately 70,000 clones; approximately 80% are singletons and the top ten take over 1.3%. The input for sequencing was CD4+ or CD8+ T cells sorted from blood, taken in a trial of the OX40 agonist ivuxolimab. Source of these receptors: an adult with an advanced solid tumor such as melanoma, head and neck, liver or kidney cancer.

This clone was found many times. The rearrangement links TRBV19 to TRBJ2-3; 15 nucleotides align to TRBD2. Germline CDR1 and CDR2: LNHDA and SQIVND (reference sequence). V trimming: 7 bases; J trimming: 5 bases; junction bases outside the gene matches: 4. The CDR3 extends over 15 amino acids. The CDR3 sequence: CASNGLAGGQDTQYF. CDR3 nucleotides: TGTGCCAGTAACGGACTAGCGGGGGGGCAAGATACGCAGTATTTT.

The chain employs TRBV6-5 and TRBJ1-1; D possibly corresponds to TRBD1 (6 bases). Germline CDR1 and CDR2: MNHEY and SVGAGI. V dropped 2 bases and J dropped 7 bases, with 17 bases sitting between them. This CDR3 comprises 15 residues. This chain's CDR3 is CASSYPDSTNIEAFF. CDR3 in DNA: TGTGCCAGCAGTTACCCGGACAGTACGAATATTGAAGCTTTCTTT.

This chain joins TRBV6-4 and TRBJ1-1, with D tentatively TRBD1 (6 bases). CDR3 size: 14 residues. V was cut by 5 bases and J by 4 bases, with 14 bases left in between. Germline-derived CDR1 and CDR2 are MRHNA and SNTAGT. The CDR3 nucleotides are TGTGCCAGCAGTAAAAAGGGACACGGCACTGAAGCTTTCTTT. This sequence encodes CASSKKGHGTEAFF.

CDR3 in DNA: TGTGCCAGCAAAGGACAGGGCAACACTGAAGCTTTCTTT. Translation: CASKGQGNTEAFF. The gene calls are TRBV28 and TRBJ1-1, with 8 bases that match TRBD1. Germline V gene lookup returns CDR1 MDHEN and CDR2 SYDVKM. V trimming: 7 bases; J trimming: 2 bases; junction bases outside the gene matches: 3. The CDR3 sequence is 13 residues long.

This chain uses TRBV6-1 with TRBJ1-4, with D perhaps matching TRBD1 (5 bases). CDR1 MNHNS and CDR2 SASEGT come from the germline V gene. V was cut by 7 bases and J by 8 bases, with 20 bases left in between. The CDR3 has 15 residues. CDR3 DNA: TGTGCCAGCACGGCCGGGGCCCCCAGGCGGGAAAAACTGTTTTTT. This translates into CASTAGAPRREKLFF.

This rearrangement joins TRBV2 to TRBJ2-1; tentatively, D is TRBD1 (6 bases). The CDR3 has 15 amino acids. Germline V gives CDR1 SNHLY, CDR2 FYNNEI. V gave up 0 bases and J gave up 5 bases, with 11 bases separating them. For the CDR3, the DNA is TGTGCCAGCAGTGAAGCCTGGACAGCTCACAATGAGCAGTTCTTC. It codes for CASSEAWTAHNEQFF.

There are a few counts of this clone. The V gene is TRBV6-5, the J gene TRBJ2-7, with TRBD2 identical over 11 bases. CDR1 and CDR2 (germline): MNHEY, SVGAGI. The CDR3 length is 14 residues. After removal of 9 bases from V and 3 bases from J, the junction contained 7 bases not matched to a gene. The CDR3 reads CASKSSGGIYEQYF. The DNA for the CDR3 is TGTGCCAGTAAGTCTAGCGGGGGGATCTACGAGCAGTACTTC.

This clone was observed once. The chain couples TRBV6-5 to TRBJ1-6; D uncertain. CDR1 MNHEY and CDR2 SVGAGI come from the germline V gene. Trimming stripped 6 bases from V and 10 bases from J, with 10 bases between. The CDR3 is made up of 12 amino acids. CDR3 residues: CASSLMGSPLHF. CDR3 in DNA: TGTGCCAGCAGCCTAATGGGCTCACCCCTCCACTTT.

This clone was seen only once. The rearrangement uses TRBV30 and TRBJ2-7; the D is unclear. Germline V gives CDR1 GTSNPN, CDR2 SVGIG (reference sequence). V shed 2 bases and J shed 4 bases, with 9 bases lying between them. The CDR3 sequence is 12 residues long. This chain's CDR3 is CAWSRSRYEQYF. For the CDR3, the DNA is TGTGCCTGGAGTCGGAGCCGGTACGAGCAGTACTTC. Drawing the rest from reference TRBV30 and TRBJ2-7, the complete variable domain is SQTIHQWPATLVQPVGSPLSLECTVEGTSNPNLYWYRQAAGRGLQLLFYSVGIGQISSEVPQNLSASRPQDRQFILSSKKLLLSDSGFYLCAWSRSRYEQYFGPGTRLTVT.

The chain links TRBV7-2 to TRBJ2-3; D perhaps matches TRBD2 (7 bases). V was cut by 0 bases and J by 2 bases, with 12 bases left in between. CDR3 length equals 16 residues. Germline V CDR1 and CDR2: SGHTA, FQGNSA. The CDR3, as DNA: TGTGCCAGCAGCTTAGCCGGGGGGCCCTCCACAGATACGCAGTATTTT. This encodes CASSLAGGPSTDTQYF.

This chain connects TRBV5-1 to TRBJ2-5, with 9 bases lining up with TRBD1. The CDR3 is 18 amino acids. Losses at the gene ends were 4 bases for V and 4 bases for J; bases not matched to a gene: 17. Germline lookup yields CDR1 SGHRS and CDR2 YFSETQ. The chain's CDR3 is CASSPYPTGTGLGETQYF. In nucleotides, the CDR3 is TGCGCCAGCAGCCCCTACCCGACCGGGACAGGGCTGGGAGAGACCCAGTACTTC. The variable domain in full, with the rest retrieved from reference TRBV5-1 and TRBJ2-5, is KAGVTQTPRYLIKTRGQQVTLSCSPISGHRSVSWYQQTPGQGLQFLFEYFSETQRNKGNFPGRFSGRQFSNSRSEMNVSTLELGDSALYLCASSPYPTGTGLGETQYFGPGTRLLVL.

Of note for this clone: Other DNA sequences within the sample encode an identical CDR3. The chain couples TRBV30 to TRBJ1-5, with D maybe TRBD1 (5 bases). CDR1 is GTSNPN and CDR2 is SVGIG in the germline V gene (reference sequence). The CDR3 totals 15 residues. V was pared by 1 base and J by 6 bases, with 16 bases between. The CDR3 nucleotides are TGTGCCTGGAGTGAGTGGGCGGGGCGGGGTCAGCCCCAGCATTTT. This sequence encodes CAWSEWAGRGQPQHF.

This clone was observed a handful of times. The chain has TRBV28 and TRBJ2-5; no clear D. The CDR3 consists of 15 residues. V was shortened by 3 bases and J by 0 bases, with 11 bases between the two germline ends. Germline V gene sequence: CDR1 MDHEN, CDR2 SYDVKM. The CDR3 loop reads CASSFGPAYQETQYF. In DNA form, the CDR3 reads TGTGCCAGCAGTTTCGGGCCGGCGTACCAAGAGACCCAGTACTTC.

The chain couples TRBV5-1 to TRBJ2-7; 11 bases are shared with TRBD2. J lost 6 bases, V lost 4 bases, and 12 bases had no gene match. Germline assignment: CDR1 SGHRS and CDR2 YFSETQ. CDR3 length: 16 amino acids. The CDR3 coding sequence is TGCGCCAGCAGCCCCCTAATGACTAGCGGGGCCCCCGAGCAGTACTTC. This codes for CASSPLMTSGAPEQYF.

The V gene is TRBV11-3, the J gene TRBJ2-7; perhaps D is TRBD1 or TRBD2 (5 bases each). The CDR3 consists of 15 residues. Trimming removed 0 bases at V and 1 base at J, with 10 bases between. Germline assignment: CDR1 SGHNT and CDR2 YENEEA. The CDR3: CASSLEGRLSYEQYF. Here the CDR3 DNA reads TGTGCCAGCAGCTTAGAGGGACGGTTATCCTACGAGCAGTACTTC. Based on the CDR3 plus reference TRBV11-3 and TRBJ2-7, the full variable domain is EAGVVQSPRYKIIEKKQPVAFWCNPISGHNTLYWYLQNLGQGPELLIRYENEEAVDDSQLPKDRFSAERLKGVDSTLKIQPAELGDSAVYLCASSLEGRLSYEQYFGPGTRLTVT.

The J gene is TRBJ1-1, the V gene TRBV7-6; weak D call: TRBD1 (6 bases). The CDR3 totals 13 residues. The germline gives CDR1 SGHVS, CDR2 FNYEAQ. Trimming removed 4 bases at V and 10 bases at J, with 16 bases between. CDR3: CASSSSGRGGAFF. The DNA of the CDR3 is TGTGCCAGCAGCTCCTCGGGGAGGGGGGGAGCTTTCTTT. Complete variable domain (other parts from reference TRBV7-6 and TRBJ1-1): GAGVSQSPRYKVTKRGQDVALRCDPISGHVSLYWYRQALGQGPEFLTYFNYEAQQDKSGLPNDRFSAERPEGSISTLTIQRTEQRDSAMYRCASSSSGRGGAFFGQGTRLTVV.

The rearrangement links TRBV2 to TRBJ1-6, with D unresolved. The CDR3 length is 14 residues. The V and J ends lost 7 bases and 3 bases respectively, with 10 bases between them. The germline V gene has CDR1 SNHLY and CDR2 FYNNEI. The CDR3 is CASNSGYYNSPLHF. DNA for the CDR3: TGTGCCAGCAACTCCGGGTACTATAATTCACCCCTCCACTTT.

The chain is built from TRBV27 and TRBJ1-1; D is ambiguous. The V end was cut by 3 bases, the J end by 1 base, with 15 bases between. This CDR3 spans 16 amino acids. Germline V lookup: CDR1 MNHEY, CDR2 SMNVEV (reference sequence). The CDR3 spells CASSFLSIDKNTEAFF. The CDR3 DNA reads as TGTGCCAGCAGTTTCTTATCGATTGATAAGAACACTGAAGCTTTCTTT.

The genes are TRBV5-4 and TRBJ1-4; 7 bases align to TRBD1. Germline values: CDR1 SGHNT, CDR2 YYREEE (reference sequence). There are 15 residues in the CDR3. The junction had 9 bases not matched to a gene; V was cut back by 10 bases and J by 0 bases. CDR3 bases: TGTGCCTCCCAAAAAACAGGGGCAACTAATGAAAAACTGTTTTTT. Amino acid sequence: CASQKTGATNEKLFF.